This T cell receptor beta chain was captured in a study of OX40 agonist ivuxolimab in advanced cancers. Findings of the study overall: Also present in some nonresponders was a low level of normalized T-cell clonal expansion. Clonal expansion was seen in CD4+ and CD8+ blood T cells by week 6 at 0.1 to 3.0 mg/kg. On average, CD8+ T cells had more expanded clones than CD4+.

As concerns this clone: Its antigen is still unknown.

Clones were sequenced by immunoSEQ multiplex PCR, and TCRdb holds only the in-frame ones, with some missing. The sample shows 65,000 to 85,000 clones, around 82% of them seen only once. The CDR3 extends over 13 amino acids. Trimming stripped 3 bases from V and 4 bases from J, with 10 bases between. Germline loops: CDR1 MNHEY, CDR2 SMNVEV (reference sequence). This clonotype was obtained from an adult with an advanced solid tumor such as melanoma, head and neck, liver or kidney cancer. This material consisted of CD4+ or CD8+ T cells sorted from blood, taken in a trial of the OX40 agonist ivuxolimab. V and J are TRBV27 and TRBJ2-7; no reliable D call. CDR3 amino acids: CASSFSFGYEQYF. As DNA, the CDR3 is TGTGCCAGCAGTTTTAGTTTTGGTTACGAGCAGTACTTC.